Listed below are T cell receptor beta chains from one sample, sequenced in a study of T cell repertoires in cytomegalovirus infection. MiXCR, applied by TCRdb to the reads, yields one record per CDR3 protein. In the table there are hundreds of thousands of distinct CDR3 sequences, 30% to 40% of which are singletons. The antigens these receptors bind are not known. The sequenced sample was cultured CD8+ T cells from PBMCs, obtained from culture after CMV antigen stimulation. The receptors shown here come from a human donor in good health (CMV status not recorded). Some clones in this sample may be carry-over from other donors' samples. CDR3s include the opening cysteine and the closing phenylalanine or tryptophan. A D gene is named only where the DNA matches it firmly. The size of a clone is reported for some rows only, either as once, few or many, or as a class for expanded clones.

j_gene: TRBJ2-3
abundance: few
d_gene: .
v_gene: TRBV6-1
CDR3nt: TGTGCCAGCAGGCCGCGTACGACAGATACGCAGTATTTT
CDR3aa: CASRPRTTDTQYF

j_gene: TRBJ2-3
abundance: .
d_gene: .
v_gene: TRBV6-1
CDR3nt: TGTGCCAGCAGTGAAAAGACCTATTCGGGTACTAATACGCAGTATTTT
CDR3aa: CASSEKTYSGTNTQYF

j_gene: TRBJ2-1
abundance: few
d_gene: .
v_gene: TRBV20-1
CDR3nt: TGCAGCGCCCCGAACAGGGAGGGGTCCTACAATGAGCAGTTCTTC
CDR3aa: CSAPNREGSYNEQFF

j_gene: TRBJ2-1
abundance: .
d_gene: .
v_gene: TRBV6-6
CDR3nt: TGTGCCAGCAGTTTTACAGATTCCTACAATGAGCAGTTCTTC
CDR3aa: CASSFTDSYNEQFF

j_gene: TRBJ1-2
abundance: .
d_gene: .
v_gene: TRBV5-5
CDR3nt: TGTGCCAGCATCAACATAAATGGCTACACCTTC
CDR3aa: CASININGYTF

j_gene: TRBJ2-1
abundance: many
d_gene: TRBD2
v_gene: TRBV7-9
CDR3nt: TGTGCCAGCAGCGAAGGGACTAGCATCTCCTACAATGAGCAGTTCTTC
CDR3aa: CASSEGTSISYNEQFF

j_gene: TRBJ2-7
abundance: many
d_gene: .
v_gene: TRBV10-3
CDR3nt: TGTGCCATCAGTGAGGTCCGGGACGGATCCTACGAGCAGTACTTC
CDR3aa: CAISEVRDGSYEQYF

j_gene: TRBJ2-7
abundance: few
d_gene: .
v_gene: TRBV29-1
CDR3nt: TGCAGCGTTGGGGACAACTACGAGCAGTACTTC
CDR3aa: CSVGDNYEQYF

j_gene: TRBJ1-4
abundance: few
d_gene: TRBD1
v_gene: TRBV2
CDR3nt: TGTGCCACCCAGGGACAGGGACTGTTTTTT
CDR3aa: CATQGQGLFF

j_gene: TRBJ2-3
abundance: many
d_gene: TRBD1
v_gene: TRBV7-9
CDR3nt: TGTGCCAGCAGCGCCGGGACAGACACAGATACGCAGTATTTT
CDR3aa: CASSAGTDTDTQYF

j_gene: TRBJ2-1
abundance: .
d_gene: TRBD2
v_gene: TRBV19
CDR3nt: TGTGTCAGTAGTATAGTAGCGGGGGGGTCCGTCTCCTACAATGAGCAGTTCTTC
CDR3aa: CVSSIVAGGSVSYNEQFF

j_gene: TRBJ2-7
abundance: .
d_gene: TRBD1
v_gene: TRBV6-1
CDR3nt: TGTGCCAGCAGTACCGGGACAGGGAACTACGAGCAGTACTTC
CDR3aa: CASSTGTGNYEQYF

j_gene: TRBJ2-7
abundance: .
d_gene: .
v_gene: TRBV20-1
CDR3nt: TGCAGTGCTAACGCCGGGACTGGTTACGAGCAGTACTTC
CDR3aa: CSANAGTGYEQYF

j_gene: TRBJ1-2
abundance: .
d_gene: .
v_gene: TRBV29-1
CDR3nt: TGCAGCGTTGAAGGCGAGGGGATGAACTATGGCTACACCTTC
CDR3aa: CSVEGEGMNYGYTF

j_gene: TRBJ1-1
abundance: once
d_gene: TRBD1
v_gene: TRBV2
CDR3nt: TGTGCCAGCGGCGGACAGGGACTAAGGACTGAAGCTTTCTTT
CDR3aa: CASGGQGLRTEAFF

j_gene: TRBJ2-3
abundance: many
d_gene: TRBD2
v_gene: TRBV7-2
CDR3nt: TGTGCCAGCAGCTTAGTGAGCGTGGCGGGGGGGGCCGATACGCAGTATTTT
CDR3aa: CASSLVSVAGGADTQYF

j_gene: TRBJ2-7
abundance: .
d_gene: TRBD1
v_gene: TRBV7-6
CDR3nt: TGTGCCAGCAGCCCCCGGGACAGGGCCGAGCAGTACTTC
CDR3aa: CASSPRDRAEQYF

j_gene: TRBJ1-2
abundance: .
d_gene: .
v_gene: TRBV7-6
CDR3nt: TGTGCCAGCAGCACTTCCAACAGGGATGGCTACACCTTC
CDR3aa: CASSTSNRDGYTF

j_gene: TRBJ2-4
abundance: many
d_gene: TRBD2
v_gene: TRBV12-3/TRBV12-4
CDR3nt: TGTGCCAGCAGTGCCTCGGGGGGGCCGGGGGGAGCCAAAAACATTCAGTACTTC
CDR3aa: CASSASGGPGGAKNIQYF

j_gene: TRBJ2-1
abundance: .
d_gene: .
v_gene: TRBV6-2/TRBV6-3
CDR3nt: TGTGCCAGCAGTTATCCATTCTGGGGGGCTGGGGATGAGCAGTTCTTC
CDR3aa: CASSYPFWGAGDEQFF

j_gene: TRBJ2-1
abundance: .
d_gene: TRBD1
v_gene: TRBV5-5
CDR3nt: TGTGCCAGCAGCTATCGAGTCGGGACAGGGATATACAATGAGCAGTTCTTC
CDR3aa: CASSYRVGTGIYNEQFF

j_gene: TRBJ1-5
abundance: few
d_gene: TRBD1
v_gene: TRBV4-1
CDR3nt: TGCGCCAGCAGCCTTGACAGGGACCAGCCCCAGCATTTT
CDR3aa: CASSLDRDQPQHF

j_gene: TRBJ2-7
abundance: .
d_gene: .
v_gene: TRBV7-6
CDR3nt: TGTGCCAGCAGCCCTAAGGGGCATATCTACGAGCAGTACTTC
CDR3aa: CASSPKGHIYEQYF

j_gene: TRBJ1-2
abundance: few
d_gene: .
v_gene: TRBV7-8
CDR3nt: TGTGCCAGCAGCGTCGGGACTCCGCGTGGCTACACCTTC
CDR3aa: CASSVGTPRGYTF

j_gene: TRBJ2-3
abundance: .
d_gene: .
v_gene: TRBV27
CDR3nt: TGTGCCAGCAGCCCTTTAGGATCGGGGTGGGGCACAGATACGCAGTATTTT
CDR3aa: CASSPLGSGWGTDTQYF

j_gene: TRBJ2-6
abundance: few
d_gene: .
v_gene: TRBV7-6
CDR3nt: TGTGCCAGCAGCGGGCCAGAGGCAAGCTCTGGGGCCAACGTCCTGACTTTC
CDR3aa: CASSGPEASSGANVLTF

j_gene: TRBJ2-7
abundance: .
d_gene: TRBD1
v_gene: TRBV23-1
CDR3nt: TGCGCCAGCAGTCAAGGACAGGGTAGGGGTATCCTATCCTACGAGCAGTACTTC
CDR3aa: CASSQGQGRGILSYEQYF

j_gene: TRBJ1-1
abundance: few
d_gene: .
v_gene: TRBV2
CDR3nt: TGTGCCAGCAAGGGGAGGACTGAAGCTTTCTTT
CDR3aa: CASKGRTEAFF

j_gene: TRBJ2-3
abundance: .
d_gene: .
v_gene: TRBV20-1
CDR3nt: TGCAGTGCCTGGGCCCGGGGCACAGATACGCAGTATTTT
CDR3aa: CSAWARGTDTQYF

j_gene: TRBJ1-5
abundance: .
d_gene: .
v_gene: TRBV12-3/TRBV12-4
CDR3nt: TGTGCCAGCAAGGACGCCAAAGCGTACAATCAGCCCCAGCATTTT
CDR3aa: CASKDAKAYNQPQHF

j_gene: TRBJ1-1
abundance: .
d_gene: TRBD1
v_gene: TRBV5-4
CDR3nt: TGTGCCAGCATCCACGACAGGGAAGCTGAAGCTTTCTTT
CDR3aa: CASIHDREAEAFF

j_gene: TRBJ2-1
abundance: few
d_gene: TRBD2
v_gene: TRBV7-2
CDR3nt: TGTGCCAGCAGCTTAGATGCGGGGGGTGGTTATTATGAGCAGTTCTTC
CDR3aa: CASSLDAGGGYYEQFF

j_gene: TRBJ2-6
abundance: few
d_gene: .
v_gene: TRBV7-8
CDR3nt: TGTGCCAGCCGAGGCGTCTCTGGGGCCAACGTCCTGACTTTC
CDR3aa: CASRGVSGANVLTF

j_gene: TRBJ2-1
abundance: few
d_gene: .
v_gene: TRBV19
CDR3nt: TGTGCCAGCAGGCGGCTCCACGGCTCCTACAATGAGCAGTTATTC
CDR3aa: CASRRLHGSYNEQLF

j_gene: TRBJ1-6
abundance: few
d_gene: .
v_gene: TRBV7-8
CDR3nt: TGTGCCAGCACCAATCACGGAAGGACGGGATCCTATAATTCACCCCTCCACTTT
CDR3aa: CASTNHGRTGSYNSPLHF

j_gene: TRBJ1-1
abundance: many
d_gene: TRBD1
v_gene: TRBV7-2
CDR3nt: TGTGCCAGCAGCCCAGGGGGCGGTGGGTATACTGAAGCTTTCTTT
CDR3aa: CASSPGGGGYTEAFF

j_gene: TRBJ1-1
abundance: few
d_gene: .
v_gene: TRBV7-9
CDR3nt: TGTGCCAGCAGCTTACCTCCCCAGGGAACTGGCACTGAAGCTTTCTTT
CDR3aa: CASSLPPQGTGTEAFF

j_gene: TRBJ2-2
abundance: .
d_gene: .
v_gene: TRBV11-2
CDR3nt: TGTGCCAGCACCGGACCCTCCCGCAGGCCTCCCACCGGGGAGCTGTTTTTT
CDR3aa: CASTGPSRRPPTGELFF

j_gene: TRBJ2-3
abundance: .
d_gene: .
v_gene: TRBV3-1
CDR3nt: TGTGCCAGCAGCCGTAGAAAAGATACGCAGTATTTT
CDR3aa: CASSRRKDTQYF